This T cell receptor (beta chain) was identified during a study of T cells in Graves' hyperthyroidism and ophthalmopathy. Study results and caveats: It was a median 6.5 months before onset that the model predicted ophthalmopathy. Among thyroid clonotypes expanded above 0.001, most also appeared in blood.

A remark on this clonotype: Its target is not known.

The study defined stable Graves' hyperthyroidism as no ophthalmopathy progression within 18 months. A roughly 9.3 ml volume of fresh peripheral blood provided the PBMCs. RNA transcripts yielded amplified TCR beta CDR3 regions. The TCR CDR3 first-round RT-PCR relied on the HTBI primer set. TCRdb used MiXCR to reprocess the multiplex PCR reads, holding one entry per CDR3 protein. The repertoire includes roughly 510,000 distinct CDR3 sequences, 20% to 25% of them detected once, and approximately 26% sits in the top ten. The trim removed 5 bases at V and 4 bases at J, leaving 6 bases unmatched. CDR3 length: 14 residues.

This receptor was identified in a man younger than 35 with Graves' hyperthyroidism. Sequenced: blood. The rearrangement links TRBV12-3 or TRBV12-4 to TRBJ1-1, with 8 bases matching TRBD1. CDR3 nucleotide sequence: TGTGCCAGCAGTGAGGATACAGGGGGCACTGAAGCTTTCTTT. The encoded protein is CASSEDTGGTEAFF.